Listed below are T cell receptor beta chains from one sample, sequenced in a study of post-analysis software for immune sequencing data. TCRdb re-called the PCR reads through MiXCR, storing one row per CDR3 protein. Here the sample spans 750,000 to 950,000 distinct CDR3 sequences, 46% being singletons. The sample was blood. These receptors all stem from a girl between 10 and 17 years old with multiple sclerosis. Each CDR3 is given with its conserved first and last residue. The order of the fields is CDR3 protein, CDR3 DNA, clone size, D gene, J gene, V gene. D genes are given only for firm matches. Where a row states a size, it is once, few, many or the class of an expanded clone; other rows omit it.

CASSRTGDSPLHF	TGTGCCAGCAGCAGGACAGGGGACTCACCCCTCCACTTT	few	TRBD1	TRBJ1-6	TRBV12-3/TRBV12-4
CASTGAGMHEQFF	TGTGCCAGCACCGGAGCGGGAATGCATGAGCAGTTCTTC	few	TRBD2	TRBJ2-1	TRBV7-9
CASSQGTGNDRYEQYF	TGCGCCAGCAGCCAGGGGACAGGGAACGATCGCTACGAGCAGTACTTC	few	TRBD1	TRBJ2-7	TRBV4-3
CASSLSGLFYEKLFF	TGTGCCAGCAGTTTATCTGGGCTTTTCTATGAAAAACTGTTTTTT	NA	NA	TRBJ1-4	TRBV28
CASSPYGTDNEQFF	TGTGCCAGCTCACCATACGGGACAGACAATGAGCAGTTCTTC	NA	TRBD1	TRBJ2-1	TRBV18
CASSLYNQEQFF	TGTGCCAGCAGCCTATATAATCAGGAGCAGTTCTTC	NA	NA	TRBJ2-1	TRBV14
CSSRGPNTEAFF	TGCAGCTCCCGGGGACCCAACACTGAAGCTTTCTTT	once	NA	TRBJ1-1	TRBV29-1
CAWSLGLAGGDEQYF	TGTGCCTGGAGTCTGGGACTAGCGGGAGGCGACGAGCAGTACTTC	few	TRBD2	TRBJ2-7	TRBV30
CASSLRRGALGGYTF	TGTGCCAGCAGTTTGAGGCGGGGGGCGCTTGGTGGCTACACCTTC	few	NA	TRBJ1-2	TRBV12-3/TRBV12-4
CASRRGTGKIQETQYF	TGTGCCAGCAGGCGAGGGACAGGGAAAATTCAAGAGACCCAGTACTTC	few	TRBD1	TRBJ2-5	TRBV27
CASSDEGSSSYNEQFF	TGTGCCAGCAGTGATGAGGGCAGTAGCTCCTACAATGAGCAGTTCTTC	NA	NA	TRBJ2-1	TRBV6-1
CASSPGLADTSTDTQYF	TGTGCCAGCAGCCCAGGACTAGCGGATACTAGCACAGATACGCAGTATTTT	NA	TRBD2	TRBJ2-3	TRBV7-3
CASSSSGQGLYEQYF	TGTGCCAGCAGTTCAAGTGGACAGGGGCTTTACGAGCAGTACTTC	NA	TRBD1	TRBJ2-7	TRBV27
CAWSVALTSGRDNEQFF	TGTGCCTGGAGTGTAGCCCTAACTAGCGGGAGGGACAATGAGCAGTTCTTC	NA	TRBD2	TRBJ2-1	TRBV30
CASSLVGAGLAVLNEQFF	TGTGCCAGCAGCTTAGTAGGGGCGGGACTAGCGGTCCTAAATGAGCAGTTCTTC	NA	TRBD2	TRBJ2-1	TRBV7-9
CASGVTGNASPLHF	TGTGCCAGCGGAGTTACAGGGAATGCCTCACCCCTCCACTTT	NA	NA	TRBJ1-6	TRBV6-5
CASSLADGGRVHGYTF	TGTGCCAGCAGCTTAGCCGACGGGGGGCGTGTCCATGGCTACACCTTC	NA	NA	TRBJ1-2	TRBV7-2
CSVEDRRQGGKGTEAFF	TGCAGCGTTGAAGATCGGAGACAGGGCGGTAAGGGTACTGAAGCTTTCTTT	few	TRBD1	TRBJ1-1	TRBV29-1
CASSQSQGTYEQYF	TGTGCCAGCAGCCAGTCGCAGGGAACCTACGAGCAGTACTTC	NA	NA	TRBJ2-7	TRBV3-1
CSVEAPTGGSSYEQYF	TGCAGCGTTGAGGCCCCTACGGGAGGCAGCTCCTACGAGCAGTACTTC	few	TRBD2	TRBJ2-7	TRBV29-1
CASSLRRGWGQFF	TGTGCCAGCAGCTTGAGGAGAGGGTGGGGGCAGTTCTTC	NA	NA	TRBJ2-1	TRBV7-8
CSVELGSNIQYF	TGCAGCGTTGAACTAGGATCAAACATTCAGTACTTC	many	NA	TRBJ2-4	TRBV29-1
CASSYGTSGSTDTQYF	TGTGCCAGCAGTTACGGGACTAGCGGGAGTACAGATACGCAGTATTTT	NA	TRBD2	TRBJ2-3	TRBV7-2
CASSSTRDFNYGYTF	TGCGCCAGCAGCTCCACCAGAGACTTTAACTATGGCTACACCTTC	NA	NA	TRBJ1-2	TRBV5-1
CASSQVRSGPETQYF	TGTGCCAGCAGCCAAGTTAGGAGTGGCCCAGAGACCCAGTACTTC	few	NA	TRBJ2-5	TRBV4-2
CASSSRRVGFDEQFF	TGTGCCAGCAGCTCACGTCGGGTCGGGTTCGATGAGCAGTTCTTC	NA	NA	TRBJ2-1	TRBV7-2
CASNPDYQETQYF	TGTGCCAGCAATCCTGACTACCAAGAGACCCAGTACTTC	few	NA	TRBJ2-5	TRBV7-9
CASSHLRVSDTQYF	TGTGCCAGCAGCCACCTACGGGTTTCAGATACGCAGTATTTT	few	NA	TRBJ2-3	TRBV7-2